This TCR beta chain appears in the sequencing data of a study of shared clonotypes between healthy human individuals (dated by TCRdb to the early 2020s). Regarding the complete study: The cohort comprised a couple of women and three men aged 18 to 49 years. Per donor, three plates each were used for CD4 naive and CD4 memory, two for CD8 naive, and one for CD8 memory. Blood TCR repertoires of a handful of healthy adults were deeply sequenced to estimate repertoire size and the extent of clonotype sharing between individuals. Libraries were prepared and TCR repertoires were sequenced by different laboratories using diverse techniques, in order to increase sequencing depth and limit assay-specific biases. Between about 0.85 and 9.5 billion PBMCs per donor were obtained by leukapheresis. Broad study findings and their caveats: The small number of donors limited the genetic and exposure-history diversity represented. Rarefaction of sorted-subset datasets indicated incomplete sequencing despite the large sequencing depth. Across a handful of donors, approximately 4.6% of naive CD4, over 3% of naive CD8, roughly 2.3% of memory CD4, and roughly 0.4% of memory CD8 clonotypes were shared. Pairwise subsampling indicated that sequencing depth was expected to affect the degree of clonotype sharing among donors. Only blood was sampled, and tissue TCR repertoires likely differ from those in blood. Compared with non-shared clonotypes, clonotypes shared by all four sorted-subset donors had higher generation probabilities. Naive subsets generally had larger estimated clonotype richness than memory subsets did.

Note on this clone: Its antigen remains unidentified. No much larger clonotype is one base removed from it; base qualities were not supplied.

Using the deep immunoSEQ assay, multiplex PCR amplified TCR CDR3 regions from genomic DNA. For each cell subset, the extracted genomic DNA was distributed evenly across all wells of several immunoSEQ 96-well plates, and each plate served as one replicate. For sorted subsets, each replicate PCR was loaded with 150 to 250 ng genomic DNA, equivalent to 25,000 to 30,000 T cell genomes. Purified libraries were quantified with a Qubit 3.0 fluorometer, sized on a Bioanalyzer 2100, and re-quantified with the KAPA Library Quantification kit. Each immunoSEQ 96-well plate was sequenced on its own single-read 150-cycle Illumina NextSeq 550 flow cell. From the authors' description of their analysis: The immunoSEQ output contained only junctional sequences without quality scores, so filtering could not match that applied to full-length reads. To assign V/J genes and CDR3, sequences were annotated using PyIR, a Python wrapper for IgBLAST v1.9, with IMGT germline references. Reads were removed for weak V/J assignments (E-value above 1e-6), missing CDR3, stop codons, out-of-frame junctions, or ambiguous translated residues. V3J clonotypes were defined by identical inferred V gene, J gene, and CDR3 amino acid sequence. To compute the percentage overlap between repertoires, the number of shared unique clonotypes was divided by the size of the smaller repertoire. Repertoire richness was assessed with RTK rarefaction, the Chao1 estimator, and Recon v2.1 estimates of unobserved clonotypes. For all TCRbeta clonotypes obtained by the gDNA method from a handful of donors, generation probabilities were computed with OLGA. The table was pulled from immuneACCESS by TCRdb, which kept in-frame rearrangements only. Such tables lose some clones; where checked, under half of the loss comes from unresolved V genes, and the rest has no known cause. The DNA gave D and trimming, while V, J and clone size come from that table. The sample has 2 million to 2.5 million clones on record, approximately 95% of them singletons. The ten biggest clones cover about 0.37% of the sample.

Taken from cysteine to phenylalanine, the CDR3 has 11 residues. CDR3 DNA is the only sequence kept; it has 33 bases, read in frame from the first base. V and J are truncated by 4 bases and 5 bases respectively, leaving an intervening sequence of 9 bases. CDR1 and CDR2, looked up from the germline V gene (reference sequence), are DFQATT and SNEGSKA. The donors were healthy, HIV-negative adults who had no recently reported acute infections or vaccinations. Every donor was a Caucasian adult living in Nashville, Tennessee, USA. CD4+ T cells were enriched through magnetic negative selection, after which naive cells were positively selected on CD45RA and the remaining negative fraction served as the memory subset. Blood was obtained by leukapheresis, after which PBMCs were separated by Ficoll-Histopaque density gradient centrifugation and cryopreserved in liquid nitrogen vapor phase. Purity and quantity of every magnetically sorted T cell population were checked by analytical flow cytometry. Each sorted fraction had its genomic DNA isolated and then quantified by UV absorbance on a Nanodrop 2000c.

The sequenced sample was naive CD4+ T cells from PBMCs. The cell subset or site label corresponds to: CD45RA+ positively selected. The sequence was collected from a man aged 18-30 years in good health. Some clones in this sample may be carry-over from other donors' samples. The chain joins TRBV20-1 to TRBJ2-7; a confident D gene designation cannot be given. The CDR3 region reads CSATPYHEQYF. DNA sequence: TGCAGTGCTACCCCCTACCACGAGCAGTACTTC.